This T cell receptor (beta chain) is from a study of early T cells in non-severe SARS-CoV-2 infection. The overall study: It was bulk RNA from unsorted whole blood that was sequenced, and the chains were unpaired. Regarding the study as a whole: Missing private and CD4 specificities, VDJdb matching favored anti-spike CD8 responses.

About this clonotype itself: What it binds is not known.

This CDR3 contains 15 residues. Germline V gene sequence: CDR1 SGHNT, CDR2 YENEEA. V dropped 3 bases and J dropped 0 bases, with 9 bases sitting between them. Unique molecular identifiers were attached to individual cDNA molecules. TCRdb used MiXCR to reprocess the 5' RACE reads, holding one entry per CDR3 protein. Of 70,000 to 85,000 distinct CDR3 sequences in the sample, approximately 12% were seen once. The V gene is TRBV11-3, the J gene TRBJ2-1; maybe TRBD1 (5 bases). Input material: whole blood. This receptor was taken from an adult who was a healthcare worker with PCR-confirmed SARS-CoV-2 infection or an uninfected control (not recorded which). CDR3 residues: CASSLRQSSYNEQFF. CDR3 DNA: TGTGCCAGCAGCTTGAGACAGAGCTCCTACAATGAGCAGTTCTTC.